Below, 24 T cell receptor beta chains from the same sample are listed, as sequenced in a study of blood T cell repertoires in COVID-19. Using immunoSEQ multiplex PCR, the repertoire was profiled, and TCRdb retains in-frame clones only, with some absent. The sample records roughly 250,000 clones, over 75% being singletons. Sequenced material: peripheral blood. The receptors come from a human donor in a cohort sampled during active COVID-19.

This sequence joins TRBV10-2 and TRBJ2-7; D possibly corresponds to TRBD1 (6 bases). Germline-derived CDR1 and CDR2 are WSHSY and SAAADI. Trimming stripped 6 bases from V and 7 bases from J, with 16 bases between. The CDR3 totals 13 residues. This CDR3 reads CASRQGLLVEQYF. The CDR3 DNA reads as TGCGCCAGCAGGCAGGGGTTACTGGTAGAGCAGTACTTC.

The rearrangement uses TRBV5-4 and TRBJ2-1, with no clear D. The CDR3 loop spans 11 amino acids. V lost 2 bases to trimming and J lost 9 bases, with 6 bases between them. Germline CDR1 is SGHNT and CDR2 is YYREEE (reference sequence). Here the CDR3 DNA reads TGTGCCAGCAGCTTATCCGGTGAGCAGTTCTTC. It is translated as CASSLSGEQFF.

The chain has TRBV7-6 and TRBJ1-5; 9 nucleotides agree with TRBD1. Losses at the gene ends were 3 bases for V and 3 bases for J; bases not matched to a gene: 3. Germline V gives CDR1 SGHVS, CDR2 FNYEAQ. The length of the CDR3 is 15 residues. The chain's CDR3 is CASSLGTGNNQPQHF. As DNA, the CDR3 is TGTGCCAGCAGCTTGGGGACAGGGAACAATCAGCCCCAGCATTTT.

V is TRBV6-5 and J is TRBJ1-2; D is unclear. The V and J ends lost 9 bases and 4 bases respectively, with 12 bases between them. This CDR3 has 12 amino acids. CDR1 and CDR2 from the germline V gene are MNHEY and SVGAGI. CDR3 region: CASNSLPYGYTF. CDR3 coding DNA: TGTGCCAGTAACAGCCTACCCTATGGCTACACCTTC.

The gene calls are TRBV5-4 and TRBJ1-2; TRBD1 matches 7 bases. This CDR3 is built from 13 residues. In germline, CDR1 is SGHNT, CDR2 YYREEE (reference sequence). Losses at the gene ends were 4 bases for V and 8 bases for J; bases not matched to a gene: 8. The CDR3, as DNA: TGTGCCAGCAGCGGTGCAGGGGGTTACGGCTACACCTTC. Protein product: CASSGAGGYGYTF.

This clone was counted once. The rearrangement links TRBV7-9 to TRBJ2-5; 14 nucleotides match TRBD2. This CDR3 has 16 residues. Germline V lookup: CDR1 SEHNR, CDR2 FQNEAQ (reference sequence). The V segment lost 5 bases and the J segment 4 bases; nucleotides outside the gene matches: 6. Here the CDR3 reads CASSPQGLAGGETQYF. The CDR3 DNA is TGTGCCAGCAGCCCCCAAGGACTAGCGGGAGGAGAGACCCAGTACTTC.

As to this clone: Relative to the germline gene, one junction end is altered; a read error may explain this. V is TRBV15 and J is TRBJ2-3, with D tentatively TRBD2 (6 bases). Germline CDR1 is LNHNV and CDR2 is YYDKDF (reference sequence). CDR3 length: 15 residues. The CDR3 coding sequence is TGTGCCACTAGCAGAGCCCAGCGGAGGGGAGATACGCAGTATTTT. As protein: CATSRAQRRGDTQYF.

The rearrangement joins TRBV5-1 to TRBJ1-4; a weak D match, TRBD1 (5 bases). V lost 0 bases to trimming and J lost 5 bases, with 20 bases between them. CDR3 length: 18 amino acids. The germline gives CDR1 SGHRS, CDR2 YFSETQ. The CDR3 DNA reads TGCGCCAGCAGCTTGGACTCTTTGGCGGGGCGGTTGAATGAAAAACTGTTTTTT. Translation: CASSLDSLAGRLNEKLFF.

This clone showed up just a few times. The chain combines TRBV7-9 with TRBJ2-7, with 11 bases fitting TRBD1. The V and J ends lost 5 bases and 4 bases, in that order; junction bases with no gene match: 4. CDR3 length: 14 residues. Germline V CDR1 and CDR2: SEHNR, FQNEAQ (reference sequence). The CDR3 reads CASSPGQGVYEQYF. CDR3 DNA sequence: TGTGCCAGCAGCCCGGGACAGGGGGTATACGAGCAGTACTTC.

V usage is TRBV5-5 and J usage is TRBJ2-6; TRBD2 aligns across 7 bases. The V and J ends lost 4 bases and 1 base, in that order; junction bases with no gene match: 11. CDR3 length: 18 amino acids. Germline V gene sequence: CDR1 SGHKS, CDR2 YYEKEE (reference sequence). The CDR3 spells CASSPVGGPRSGANVLTF. The CDR3 DNA sequence: TGTGCCAGCAGCCCTGTGGGAGGGCCCCGATCTGGGGCCAACGTCCTGACTTTC.

The chain has TRBV28 and TRBJ1-1; possible D gene TRBD1, 5 bases. Germline V lookup: CDR1 MDHEN, CDR2 SYDVKM. V lost 8 bases and J lost 1, with 17 bases in between. CDR3 length: 15 residues. This CDR3 reads CASGGGGAGNTEAFF. CDR3 nucleotides: TGTGCCAGCGGGGGGGGAGGAGCAGGGAACACTGAAGCTTTCTTT.

The rearrangement links TRBV7-2 to TRBJ2-7; D unresolved. Germline assignment: CDR1 SGHTA and CDR2 FQGNSA. The CDR3 runs 12 residues. The V end was cut by 5 bases, the J end by 2 bases, with 7 bases between. The CDR3 loop reads CASSPLPYEQYF. CDR3 in DNA: TGTGCCAGCAGCCCCCTCCCCTACGAGCAGTACTTC.

The J gene is TRBJ1-1, the V gene TRBV3-1 (or the pseudogene TRBV3-2), with TRBD1 as a possible D gene (6 bases). Germline CDR1 and CDR2: LGHDT and YNNKEL (reference sequence). Trimming stripped 3 bases from V and 4 bases from J, with 12 bases between. The CDR3 totals 14 residues. The CDR3 bases are TGTGCCAGCAGCCAGGGGGCCCCGGGCACTGAAGCTTTCTTT. This gives the protein CASSQGAPGTEAFF.

V usage is TRBV24-1 and J usage is TRBJ2-1, with 12 bases that match TRBD2. The length of the CDR3 is 16 residues. The V segment lost 3 bases and the J segment 3 bases; nucleotides outside the gene matches: 2. Looked up from germline, CDR1 is KGHDR and CDR2 is SFDVKD. The CDR3 DNA reads as TGTGCCACCAGTGATCAGACTAGCGGGAGCTACAATGAGCAGTTCTTC. Encoded protein: CATSDQTSGSYNEQFF.

CDR3 coding DNA: TGTGCCAGCAGCTTAGCGCGGGCCTCAGATGGCTACACCTTC. This encodes CASSLARASDGYTF. V and J are TRBV7-9 and TRBJ1-2; unclear D gene. The CDR3 length is 14 residues. Germline V gene lookup returns CDR1 SEHNR and CDR2 FQNEAQ (reference sequence). V was cut by 0 bases and J by 6 bases, with 11 bases left in between.

This sequence joins TRBV21-1 and TRBJ2-7; TRBD1, the table's D call, lacks a check against the DNA. TRBV21-1 is recorded as a pseudogene. The CDR3 covers 15 residues. The CDR3 reads CASSKDDRGIDEQYF. Written as DNA, the CDR3 is TGTGCCAGCAGCAAAGATGACAGGGGGATCGACGAGCAGTACTTC.

The chain combines TRBV21-1 with TRBJ2-7; TRBD2, the table's D call, was not compared with the DNA. TRBV21-1 represents a pseudogene. This CDR3 is built from 20 residues. The CDR3 loop is CASSLHAGTSGRWGCYEQYF. CDR3 bases: TGTGCCAGCAGCTTACACGCCGGGACTAGCGGGAGGTGGGGTTGCTACGAGCAGTACTTC.

The chain has TRBV6-4 and TRBJ1-1; no definite D call. The CDR3 is 15 amino acids. The germline V gene encodes CDR1 MRHNA and CDR2 SNTAGT. Trimming took off 6 bases at V and 2 bases at J, with 16 bases between the two ends. The CDR3 loop reads CASRSSWLANTEAFF. The DNA for the CDR3 is TGTGCCAGCAGATCTAGCTGGTTAGCAAACACTGAAGCTTTCTTT.

This chain connects TRBV7-9 to TRBJ2-3; maybe TRBD1 (7 bases). CDR1 SEHNR and CDR2 FQNEAQ come from the germline V gene (reference sequence). CDR3 length: 17 residues. V gave up 0 bases and J gave up 4 bases, with 17 bases separating them. The CDR3: CASSLAPLAGGSDTQYF. The DNA of the CDR3 is TGTGCCAGCAGCTTAGCCCCCCTAGCAGGGGGGTCAGATACGCAGTATTTT. Using reference TRBV7-9 and TRBJ2-3 for the parts outside the CDR3, the full variable domain is DTGVSQNPRHKITKRGQNVTFRCDPISEHNRLYWYRQTLGQGPEFLTYFQNEAQLEKSRLLSDRFSAERPKGSFSTLEIQRTEQGDSAMYLCASSLAPLAGGSDTQYFGPGTRLTVL.

This clone was recorded only once. The chain has TRBV4-1 and TRBJ1-2; D call uncertain. The CDR3 spans 15 residues. V shed 0 bases and J shed 8 bases, with 16 bases lying between them. The germline CDR1 and CDR2 sequences are MGHRA and YSYEKL. The CDR3 sequence is CASSQEISPFRGYTF. CDR3 coding DNA: TGCGCCAGCAGCCAAGAGATCTCGCCCTTTCGGGGCTACACCTTC.

J is TRBJ1-4 and V is TRBV12-3 or TRBV12-4; a weak D match, TRBD1 (5 bases). Trimming took 3 bases from V and 7 from J, leaving 9 bases between them. CDR3 length: 13 residues. The DNA of the CDR3 is TGTGCCAGCAGTTTCGGAGGGGTTGAAAAACTGTTTTTT. Protein product: CASSFGGVEKLFF.

Worth noting for this clone: At one boundary the junction diverges from the germline segment, which might be a read error. The V and J genes are TRBV7-9 and TRBJ1-4; D gene uncertain. Germline CDR1 and CDR2: SEHNR and FQNEAQ (reference sequence). The CDR3 has 15 amino acids. The CDR3 is CASSLELQINEKLFF. In DNA form, the CDR3 reads TGTGCCAGCAGTTTAGAACTCCAAATTAATGAAAAACTGTTTTTT.

The chain recombines TRBV6-6 with TRBJ1-5; 10 bases agree with TRBD1. Losses at the gene ends were 2 bases for V and 4 bases for J; bases not matched to a gene: 5. Germline loops: CDR1 MNHNY, CDR2 SVGAGI (reference sequence). The CDR3 consists of 16 residues. The CDR3 DNA reads as TGTGCCAGCAGTTACGACGGGACAGGGGAGAATCAGCCCCAGCATTTT. As protein: CASSYDGTGENQPQHF.

The chain links TRBV4-1 to TRBJ2-3, with 13 bases matching TRBD2. The CDR3 is made up of 15 amino acids. Germline CDR1 is MGHRA and CDR2 is YSYEKL. V lost 1 base and J lost 5; bases outside the gene matches: 0. DNA for the CDR3: TGCGCCAGCAGCCAAGGGACTAGCGGGAGAGATACGCAGTATTTT. Its protein is CASSQGTSGRDTQYF.